This TCR beta chain was sequenced during a study of blood T cell repertoires in COVID-19 (dated by TCRdb to 2020 to 2021). Concerning the study at large: The collaborator samples originated in the United States, Italy and Spain and spanned the acute and convalescent phases of COVID-19. The repertoires were released in a freely available public database intended as a resource for research on the immune response to SARS-CoV-2. Nearly every sample came with metadata listing a de-identified subject ID, COVID-19 status, age in years and sex. The samples were drawn from two sources: the first 160 participants of the ongoing ImmuneRACE study, and 1,000 to 1,500 subjects contributed by 6 global collaborators. Deeply sampled blood TCRbeta repertoires from subjects exposed to, actively infected with, or recovered from COVID-19 were included in the dataset. The prospective study material was composed of cDNA or gDNA derived from T cells, B-cell-depleted T cells, or PBMCs. HLA class I and class II types, where available, came from metadata supplied by the sample provider rather than from assay-based typing.

With regard to this clone: Its specific antigen is unknown. No base qualities exist here, and no much larger clone lies one base off it.

Results and caveats for the whole study, not just this receptor: The quantity of clinical and demographic metadata differed by source and by participant and was supplied without curation.

The collaborating institutions used their own protocols to collect whole blood in K2EDTA tubes. Collaborator samples were shipped for TCRbeta analysis as frozen whole blood, isolated PBMCs, or DNA extracted from either sample type. TCRbeta CDR3 regions were amplified from genomic DNA using the immunoSEQ Assay, a bias-controlled multiplex PCR. As for how the authors treated the data: Nucleated cell counts per sample were estimated from amplification of reference gene primers within the assay. Sequence reads were collapsed and filtered to measure the absolute abundance of every unique TCRbeta CDR3 rearrangement. Productive Simpson clonality was computed per sample as the square root of Simpson's diversity index over productive rearrangements. Entries here come from immuneACCESS through TCRdb and include only in-frame sequences with V and J called. Some clones fail to appear in such tables; in the studies checked, an unresolved V gene covers under half of the shortfall, and the cause of the remainder is unknown. V, J and clone size were drawn from that table, and D and trimming were deduced from the DNA. The sample table lists tens of thousands of clones, around 83% of them with a count of one. The top ten clones comprise 59% of the sample.

The clonotype originates from a man between 65 and 85 years old with acute or convalescent COVID-19. The sample taken for sequencing was peripheral blood.

The CDR3 loop reads CSVAPVSGNTIYF. The nucleotide sequence reads TGCAGCGTTGCCCCAGTCTCTGGAAACACCATATATTTT. The rearranged segments are TRBV29-1 and TRBJ1-3; no confident D gene assignment can be made. Looking up the germline V gene yields CDR1 SQVTM and CDR2 ANQGSEA. Cut back by 4 bases and 0 bases, the V and J ends lie 7 bases apart. The CDR3 sequence holds 13 residues, the cysteine and phenylalanine included. Just CDR3 DNA is preserved here, 39 bases in frame from base 1.